Sequencing of this T cell receptor beta chain was carried out in a study of shared clonotypes between healthy human individuals. Study-wide results and caveats: Generation probabilities of non-shared clonotypes were lower (relative to those shared by all four donors). In general, naive subsets displayed greater estimated richness than memory subsets did.

Nashville, Tennessee was home to all donors, each a Caucasian adult. The assay ran at deep level. The assay was immunoSEQ multiplex PCR, and TCRdb's table has in-frame clones only and misses some. The sample shows approximately 1.4 million clones, 95% to 99% of them seen only once. The CDR3 extends over 16 amino acids. The germline gives CDR1 SGHTA, CDR2 FQGTGA. Trimming removed 2 bases at V and 0 bases at J, with 11 bases between. A word on this clone: Its cognate antigen is unknown.

The chain employs TRBV7-3 and TRBJ2-1; D possibly corresponds to TRBD2 (6 bases). The sequence was obtained from a man aged 30-40 years in good health. Sequenced material: naive CD4+ T cells sorted from blood. Subset here: CD45RA+ positively selected. This CDR3 reads CASSLSSASSYNEQFF. The CDR3 DNA follows: TGTGCCAGCAGCTTATCTAGCGCCAGCTCCTACAATGAGCAGTTCTTC.